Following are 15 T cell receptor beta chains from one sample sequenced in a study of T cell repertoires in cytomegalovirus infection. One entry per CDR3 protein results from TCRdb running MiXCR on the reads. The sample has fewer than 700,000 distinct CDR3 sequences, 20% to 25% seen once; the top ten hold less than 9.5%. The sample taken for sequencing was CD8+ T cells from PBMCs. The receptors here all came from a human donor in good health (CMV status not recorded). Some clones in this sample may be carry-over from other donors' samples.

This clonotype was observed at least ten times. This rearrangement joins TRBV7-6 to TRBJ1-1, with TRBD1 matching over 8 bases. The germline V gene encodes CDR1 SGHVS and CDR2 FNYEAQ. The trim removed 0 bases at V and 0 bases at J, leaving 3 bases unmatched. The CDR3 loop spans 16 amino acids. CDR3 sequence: CASSLARTGMNTEAFF. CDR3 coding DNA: TGTGCCAGCAGCTTAGCCCGGACAGGGATGAACACTGAAGCTTTCTTT.

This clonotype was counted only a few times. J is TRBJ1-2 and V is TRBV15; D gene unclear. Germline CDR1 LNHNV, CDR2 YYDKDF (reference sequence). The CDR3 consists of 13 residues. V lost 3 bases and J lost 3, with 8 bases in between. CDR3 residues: CATSRDAYYGYTF. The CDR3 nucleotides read TGTGCCACCAGCAGGGACGCCTACTATGGCTACACCTTC.

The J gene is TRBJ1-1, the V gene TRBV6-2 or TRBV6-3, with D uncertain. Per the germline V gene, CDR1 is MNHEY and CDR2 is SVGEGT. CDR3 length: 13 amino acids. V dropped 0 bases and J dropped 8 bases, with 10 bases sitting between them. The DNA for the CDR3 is TGTGCCAGCAGTTACTCGAGGGTATTCGAAGCTTTCTTT. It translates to CASSYSRVFEAFF.

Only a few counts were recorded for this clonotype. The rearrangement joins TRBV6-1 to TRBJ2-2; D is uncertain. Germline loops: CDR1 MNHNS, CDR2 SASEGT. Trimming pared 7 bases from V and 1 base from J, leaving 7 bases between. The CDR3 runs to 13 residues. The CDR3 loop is CASISGNTGELFF. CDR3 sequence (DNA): TGTGCCAGCATTTCGGGGAACACCGGGGAGCTGTTTTTT.

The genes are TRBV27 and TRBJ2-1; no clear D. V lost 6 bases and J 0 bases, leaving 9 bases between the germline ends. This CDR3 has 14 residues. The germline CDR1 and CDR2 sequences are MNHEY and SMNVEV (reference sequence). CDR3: CASRTFSSYNEQFF. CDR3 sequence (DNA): TGTGCCAGCAGAACATTCAGCTCCTACAATGAGCAGTTCTTC.

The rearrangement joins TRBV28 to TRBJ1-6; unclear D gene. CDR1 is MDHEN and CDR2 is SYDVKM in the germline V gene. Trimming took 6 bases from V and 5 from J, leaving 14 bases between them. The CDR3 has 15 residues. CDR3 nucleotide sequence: TGTGCCAGCAGCCCTGACGGTTGGGATAATTCACCCCTCCACTTT. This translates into CASSPDGWDNSPLHF.

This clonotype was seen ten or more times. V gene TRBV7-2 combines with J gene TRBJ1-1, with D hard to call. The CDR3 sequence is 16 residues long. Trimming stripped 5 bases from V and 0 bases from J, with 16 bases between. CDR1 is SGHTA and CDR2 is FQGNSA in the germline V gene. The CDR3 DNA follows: TGTGCCAGCAGCCTCTCTTTCGAGCGCATGAACACTGAAGCTTTCTTT. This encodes CASSLSFERMNTEAFF.

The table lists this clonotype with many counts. The chain's CDR3 is CASVGGDTQYF. The CDR3 nucleotides are TGCGCCAGCGTCGGAGGGGATACGCAGTATTTT. J is TRBJ2-3 and V is TRBV5-1; TRBD2 is a possible D gene (6 bases). Germline V gene sequence: CDR1 SGHRS, CDR2 YFSETQ. Trimming removed 7 bases from V and 6 bases from J, with 9 bases in between. The CDR3 extends over 11 amino acids.

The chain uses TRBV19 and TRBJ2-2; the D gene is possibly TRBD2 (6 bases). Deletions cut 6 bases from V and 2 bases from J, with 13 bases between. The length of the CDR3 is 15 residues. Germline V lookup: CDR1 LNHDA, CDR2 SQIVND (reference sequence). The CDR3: CASSWGTPNTGELFF. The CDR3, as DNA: TGTGCCAGTAGCTGGGGGACTCCTAACACCGGGGAGCTGTTTTTT.

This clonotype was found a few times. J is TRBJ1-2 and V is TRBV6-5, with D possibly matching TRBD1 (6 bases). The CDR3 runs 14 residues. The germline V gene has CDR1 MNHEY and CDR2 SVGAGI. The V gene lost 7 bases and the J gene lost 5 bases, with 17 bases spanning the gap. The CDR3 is CASKFIGGAYGYTF. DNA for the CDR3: TGTGCCAGCAAATTTATCGGGGGGGCGTATGGCTACACCTTC.

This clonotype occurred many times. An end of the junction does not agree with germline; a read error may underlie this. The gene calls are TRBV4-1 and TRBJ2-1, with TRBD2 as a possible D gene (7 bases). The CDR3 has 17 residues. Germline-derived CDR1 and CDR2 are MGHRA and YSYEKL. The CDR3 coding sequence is TGTGCCAGCAGCCAAGATTTAAGGGGGGGTCTCTACAATGAGCAGTTCTTC. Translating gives CASSQDLRGGLYNEQFF.

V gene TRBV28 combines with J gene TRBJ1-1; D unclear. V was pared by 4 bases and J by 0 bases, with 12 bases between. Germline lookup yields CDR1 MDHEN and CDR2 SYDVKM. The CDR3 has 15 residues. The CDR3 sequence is CASSSDRSMNTEAFF. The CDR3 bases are TGTGCCAGCAGTTCGGACCGCTCTATGAACACTGAAGCTTTCTTT.

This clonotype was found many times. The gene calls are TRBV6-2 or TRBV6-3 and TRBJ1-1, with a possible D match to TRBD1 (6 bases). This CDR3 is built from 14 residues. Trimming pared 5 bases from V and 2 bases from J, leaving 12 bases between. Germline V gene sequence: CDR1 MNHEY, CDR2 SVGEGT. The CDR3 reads CASSNLRGNTEAFF. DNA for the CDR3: TGTGCCAGCAGTAACCTCAGGGGAAACACTGAAGCTTTCTTT.

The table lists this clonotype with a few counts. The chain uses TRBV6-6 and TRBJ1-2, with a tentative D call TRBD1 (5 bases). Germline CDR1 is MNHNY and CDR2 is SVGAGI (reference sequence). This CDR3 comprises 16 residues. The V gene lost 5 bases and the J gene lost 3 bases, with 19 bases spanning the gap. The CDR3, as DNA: TGTGCCAGCAGTCCATCCCGGGCAGGGCAGGACTATGGCTACACCTTC. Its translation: CASSPSRAGQDYGYTF.

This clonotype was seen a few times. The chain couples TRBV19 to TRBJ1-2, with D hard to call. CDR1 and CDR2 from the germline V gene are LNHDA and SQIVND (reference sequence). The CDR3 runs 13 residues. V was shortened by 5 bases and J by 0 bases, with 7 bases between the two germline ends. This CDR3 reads CASSAASNYGYTF. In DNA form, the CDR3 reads TGTGCCAGTAGTGCGGCGTCTAACTATGGCTACACCTTC.